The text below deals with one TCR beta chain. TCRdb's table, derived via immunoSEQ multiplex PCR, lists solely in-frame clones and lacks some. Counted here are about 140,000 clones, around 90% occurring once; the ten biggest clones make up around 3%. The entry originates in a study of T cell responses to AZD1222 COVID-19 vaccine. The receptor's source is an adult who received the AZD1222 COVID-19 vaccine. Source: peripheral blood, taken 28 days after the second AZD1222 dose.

DNA of the CDR3: TGTGCCAGCAGCTTGGCGGGGCCCCGATCCGGTACGCAGTATTTT. It specifies CASSLAGPRSGTQYF. The rearrangement joins TRBV5-6 to TRBJ2-3; D might be TRBD1 or TRBD2, each matching 5 bases. This CDR3 comprises 15 residues. The germline V and J ends were trimmed by 0 bases and 8 bases, with 16 bases remaining between them. Germline CDR1 and CDR2: SGHDT and YYEEEE.